The T cell receptor (beta chain) described here comes from a study of T cells in Graves' hyperthyroidism and ophthalmopathy (dated by TCRdb to between 2018 and 2021). Describing the broader study: To identify distinguishing TCR V-J signatures, a discovery cohort of around 100 patients was used, comprising some 45 with Graves' ophthalmopathy and approximately 58 with stable Graves' hyperthyroidism. The paper describes TCR Vbeta CDR3 sequencing of fewer than 150 peripheral blood samples, made up of roughly 45 ophthalmopathy patients, roughly 72 hyperthyroidism patients and about 17 progressor patients. Thyroid tissue and blood T-cell repertoires from six Graves' hyperthyroidism patients were also compared in the study. The roughly 100 discovery patients were randomly divided into training and test sets at a 7:3 ratio. Prospective prediction of ophthalmopathy was tested in an independent validation cohort of 18 hyperthyroidism patients and 15 to 17 patients who later progressed to ophthalmopathy. After blood sampling, hyperthyroidism patients were treated with methimazole at a starting dose of 30 mg daily, and ophthalmopathy patients were treated with high-dose intravenous methylprednisolone. General findings and caveats noted by the study authors: Most expanded thyroid clonotypes (frequency above 0.001) were also detected in blood, a finding suggesting that blood repertoires may reflect thyroid immune responses. Sample size was not statistically predetermined, and investigators were not blinded to group allocation. Ophthalmopathy was separated from stable hyperthyroidism by a 13 V-J signature model, with approximately 89% sensitivity and roughly 84% specificity obtained in cross-validation and 80%/75% obtained in testing. In validation, progression to ophthalmopathy was predicted by the model with approximately 67% sensitivity and 72.22% specificity, a median of roughly 6.4 months before onset.

Any patient with an uncontrolled infection, another autoimmune disease, pregnancy or lactation was excluded. Clinical symptoms, serum thyroxine and TRAb, thyroid ultrasound, and orbital computed tomography formed the basis for the diagnoses. Total RNA was extracted using Trizol reagent, and RNA quality was assessed on an Agilent 2100 Bioanalyzer. This clonotype appeared a few times. Its antigen specificity is not known. Base qualities are not recorded, but no much larger clone differs from it by a single base. CDR1 and CDR2, per the germline V gene, are SGHRS and YFSETQ. The CDR3, from cysteine to phenylalanine, totals 14 residues. Only CDR3 DNA remains: 42 bases, in frame from the first base. V is pared back by 5 bases and J by 1 base, with 12 bases lying between the germline termini. The TCR beta CDR3 regions were amplified from the RNA transcripts. For the first round of RT-PCR on the TCR CDR3, the HTBI primer set was used together with the Qiagen OneStep RT-PCR kit. Libraries were constructed in a second round of multiplex PCR, after which size selection and purification were carried out. Paired-end sequencing of the libraries was performed with 100 bp reads on an Illumina HiSeq2000. For the original study's pipeline: Raw data were processed with SOAPnuke, discarding reads with adapters, uncalled bases, mean Phred below 15, or no exact constant-primer or identifier match. High-quality paired reads were merged with COPE v1.2.5, and unique nucleotide sequences were defined as clonotypes. Clonotypes were aligned to IMGT TRBV, TRBD and TRBJ reference segments using MiTCR v1.1. The analysis included only V-J combinations with a frequency above 0.0001, which together covered about 99% of the repertoires. The TCS score was defined as the ratio of F50 (clonal expansion) to E x V (chaos), calculated using BLOSUM62-based TCRdist between CDR3 peptides within each V-J. Welch's t-statistics and random forest reduced some 510 V-J features to 10 to 15, which were used in a naive Bayes classifier (R e1071). The similarity between thyroid and blood repertoires was quantified using the Morisita-Horn index. TCRdb reprocessed the public reads (quality trimming at Q25 with fastp, clone calling with MiXCR) and kept in-frame beta chains. Each CDR3 protein gets just one entry, which takes the most common genes and DNA from the rows behind it. Here the V and J calls rest on TCRdb's processing, not on the authors' analysis. Present in this sample are more than 550,000 distinct CDR3 sequences, nearly 45% of which were seen just once. The leading ten clones occupy approximately 6.8% of the sample.

This clonotype was sampled from an adult man with Graves' disease, either hyperthyroidism or ophthalmopathy (not recorded which). In this chain, TRBV5-1 is recombined with TRBJ1-1, with the D gene uncertain. The sequenced sample consisted of peripheral blood or thyroid tissue (not recorded which). Here the CDR3 is given as CASRTDPPNTEAFF. In nucleotides, the sequence is TGCGCCAGCAGAACTGACCCACCGAACACTGAAGCTTTCTTT.